The next 30 T cell receptor beta chains were all read from a single sample in a study of blood T cells in healthy people across ages. Primers used in a second PCR of about 7 to 12 cycles were a sample-barcoded 5' primer and a J-beta primer mix. TCRdb reanalysed the 5' RACE reads using MiXCR and keeps one entry per CDR3 protein. The data show hundreds of thousands of distinct CDR3 sequences, roughly 24% seen once. This sample also appeared in a second study, on T cells of mothers and their children.

Source material: blood. These receptors originate from a boy younger than 18 in good health.

This clonotype appeared a few times. The V call is TRBV6-1, the J call TRBJ2-1, with a possible D match to TRBD1 (5 bases). This CDR3 is 13 amino acids long. V shed 6 bases and J shed 9 bases, with 15 bases lying between them. Germline V gives CDR1 MNHNS, CDR2 SASEGT. The CDR3 here is CASSLDLRGEQFF. Here the CDR3 DNA reads TGTGCCAGCAGCCTGGACCTTAGGGGTGAGCAGTTCTTC.

The rearrangement uses TRBV28 and TRBJ1-6, with D unclear. Germline assignment: CDR1 MDHEN and CDR2 SYDVKM. Trimming left V 11 bases short and J 10 bases short, with 18 bases between. CDR3 size: 13 residues. The DNA of the CDR3 is TGTGCCTCGTCGACGTGGGGAGAATCACCCCTCCACTTT. Residues: CASSTWGESPLHF.

This clonotype was picked up a small number of times. The V gene is TRBV7-2, the J gene TRBJ2-1, with 8 nucleotides matching TRBD2. Per germline, CDR1 SGHTA and CDR2 FQGNSA. V trimming: 6 bases; J trimming: 7 bases; junction bases outside the gene matches: 8. The CDR3 is made up of 14 amino acids. The CDR3 DNA follows: TGTGCCAGCAGTTTCGGGGGGGCTTTGAATGAGCAGTTCTTC. Translated, it gives CASSFGGALNEQFF.

CDR3 amino acids: CASSLIGQGISSQETQYF. CDR3 sequence (DNA): TGTGCCAGCAGCTTAATAGGACAGGGTATAAGTTCTCAAGAGACCCAGTACTTC. The rearrangement links TRBV7-9 to TRBJ2-5; 8 bases fit TRBD1. The J segment lost 2 bases and the V segment lost 2 bases, leaving 13 bases of the junction unmatched. Germline assignment: CDR1 SEHNR and CDR2 FQNEAQ (reference sequence). The CDR3 has 18 amino acids.

This clonotype showed up just a few times. Germline and junction disagree at one end, which may indicate a read error. The chain employs TRBV7-2 and TRBJ2-7; D unresolved. CDR1 and CDR2 from the germline V gene are SGHTA and FQGNSA. CDR3 size: 15 residues. The CDR3 DNA reads TGTGTCAGCAGCTTATTAGGCAGAAACTCCTACGAGCAGTACTTC. Its translation: CVSSLLGRNSYEQYF.

This clonotype was counted a few times. CDR3 protein: CSARGTGVTEQYF. CDR3 bases: TGCAGTGCTAGAGGGACAGGGGTTACCGAGCAGTACTTC. This sequence joins TRBV20-1 and TRBJ2-7; TRBD1 aligns across 9 bases. CDR1 DFQATT and CDR2 SNEGSKA come from the germline V gene (reference sequence). The ends lost 1 base at V and 6 bases at J; junction bases unmatched: 4. The CDR3 runs to 13 residues.

This clonotype was seen only once. The CDR3 ends on some other residue instead of the conserved phenylalanine or tryptophan, so this is likely a read error. The DNA is left out, because the CDR3 cannot be placed on it with certainty; the CDR3 is given as TCRdb lists it. This chain links TRBV29-1 with TRBJ1-2; TRBD1 is the table's D call and was not checked against the DNA. With termini counted, the CDR3 has 10 amino acids. Per the germline V gene, CDR1 is SQVTM and CDR2 is ANQGSEA. CDR3 sequence: CSTSEGQAEV.

This clonotype was seen a few times. The J gene is TRBJ2-5, the V gene TRBV27, with D possibly TRBD2 on 5 matching bases. Trimming pared 5 bases from V and 11 bases from J, leaving 21 bases between. Germline CDR1 reads MNHEY; CDR2 reads SMNVEV (reference sequence). There are 14 residues in the CDR3. DNA of the CDR3: TGTGCCAGCAGTCCCTCGACGGGGTTTGGGGAGCAGTACTTC. Residues: CASSPSTGFGEQYF.

This clonotype has a single count. The rearrangement uses TRBV14 and TRBJ2-2; TRBD1 aligns across 7 bases. Germline V gives CDR1 SGHDN, CDR2 FVKESK. The V and J ends lost 11 bases and 2 bases, in that order; junction bases with no gene match: 8. CDR3 size: 14 residues. CDR3 in amino acids: CASNRQGNTGELFF. CDR3 in DNA: TGTGCCTCCAACCGACAGGGTAACACCGGGGAGCTGTTTTTT.

The V gene is TRBV15, the J gene TRBJ2-7; the match to TRBD2 covers 7 bases. The junction had 3 bases not matched to a gene; V was cut back by 1 base and J by 0 bases. CDR3 length: 15 residues. Germline-derived CDR1 and CDR2 are LNHNV and YYDKDF (reference sequence). The CDR3 sequence: CATSRGGDYSYEQYF. In DNA, the CDR3 is TGTGCCACCAGCAGAGGGGGGGACTACTCCTACGAGCAGTACTTC.

This clonotype occurred a few times. The DNA is omitted, as the CDR3 cannot be located on it reliably, and the CDR3 follows TCRdb's listing. The chain combines TRBV20-1 with TRBJ2-5; whether TRBD2, the table's D call, matches the DNA was not checked. Germline V gene data show CDR1 as DFQATT and CDR2 as SNEGSKA (reference sequence). The CDR3 length equals 14 residues, ends included. This chain's CDR3 is CSAYFGPREETQYF.

In this sample, this clonotype turned up a few times. This chain uses TRBV27 with TRBJ1-4; 8 nucleotides line up with TRBD1. The V gene end was trimmed by 6 bases and the J gene end by 8 bases; junction bases not matched to a gene: 8. Per germline, CDR1 MNHEY and CDR2 SMNVEV (reference sequence). The CDR3 covers 14 residues. The CDR3 here is CASSYDRGREKLFF. In nucleotides, the CDR3 is TGTGCCAGCAGCTATGACAGGGGACGGGAAAAACTGTTTTTT.

This clonotype was detected a few times. The chain links TRBV12-3 or TRBV12-4 to TRBJ1-6; maybe TRBD1 (6 bases). CDR3 length: 13 residues. Deletions cut 4 bases from V and 10 bases from J, with 11 bases between. The DNA of the CDR3 is TGTGCCAGCAGTTCGCAGGGGCGGTCACCCCTCCACTTT. This gives the protein CASSSQGRSPLHF.

This clonotype was seen a single time. The chain uses TRBV4-1 and TRBJ2-3; maybe TRBD2 (5 bases). The germline V and J ends were trimmed by 2 bases and 6 bases, with 12 bases remaining between them. Germline CDR1 and CDR2: MGHRA and YSYEKL. This CDR3 comprises 14 residues. CDR3 DNA sequence: TGCGCCAGCAGCCAACCAAGGAGGTCGGATACGCAGTATTTT. This encodes CASSQPRRSDTQYF.

The V call is TRBV3-1, the J call TRBJ2-5; 12 bases map to TRBD2. From germline, CDR1 is LGHDT and CDR2 YNNKEL (reference sequence). V trimming: 6 bases; J trimming: 3 bases; junction bases outside the gene matches: 14. The CDR3 length is 18 residues. The CDR3: CASSPGASGGAGEETQYF. The CDR3 coding sequence is TGTGCCAGCAGTCCTGGGGCTAGCGGGGGGGCCGGAGAAGAGACCCAGTACTTC.

This clonotype came up many times. V gene TRBV27 combines with J gene TRBJ2-7, with 8 nucleotides matching TRBD1. The CDR3 length is 14 residues. J gave up 1 base and V 6 bases, and 5 bases lay outside the gene matches. Germline CDR1 and CDR2: MNHEY and SMNVEV (reference sequence). CDR3 sequence: CASSPGQASYEQYF. The CDR3 nucleotides read TGTGCCAGCAGCCCGGGACAGGCATCCTACGAGCAGTACTTC.

This clonotype came up a few times. This chain connects TRBV6-5 to TRBJ1-1, with 7 positions matching TRBD1. This CDR3 spans 15 amino acids. V gave up 5 bases and J gave up 2 bases; unmatched junction bases: 8. The germline CDR1 and CDR2 sequences are MNHEY and SVGAGI. The CDR3 coding sequence is TGTGCCAGCAGTCAGGGGGTCGAGACCAACACTGAAGCTTTCTTT. This encodes CASSQGVETNTEAFF.

This clonotype was recorded a few times. The chain links TRBV10-2 to TRBJ1-1; TRBD1 aligns across 8 bases. There are 14 residues in the CDR3. With V trimmed by 5 bases and J by 0 bases, 2 bases remained unmatched. The germline V gene has CDR1 WSHSY and CDR2 SAAADI. The CDR3 protein is CASSKDRVNTEAFF. The CDR3 DNA is TGCGCCAGCAGTAAGGACAGGGTGAACACTGAAGCTTTCTTT.

The chain combines TRBV7-9 with TRBJ1-2; D possibly corresponds to TRBD1 (5 bases). The CDR3 loop spans 12 amino acids. V lost 5 bases to trimming and J lost 6 bases, with 10 bases between them. Germline V gene sequence: CDR1 SEHNR, CDR2 FQNEAQ (reference sequence). This CDR3 reads CASSTRQNGYTF. The CDR3 nucleotides are TGTGCCAGCAGCACCAGACAGAATGGCTACACCTTC.

The CDR3, as DNA: TGCAGTGCTAGAGAGCGGGGGGCGGTCAATGAGCAGTTCTTC. Residues: CSARERGAVNEQFF. This sequence joins TRBV20-1 and TRBJ2-5; 8 bases match TRBD2. The last part of the DNA fits TRBJ2-1 better; the J call may be wrong. Germline V CDR1 and CDR2: DFQATT, SNEGSKA (reference sequence). CDR3 length: 14 residues.

This clonotype has just a few counts. This chain uses TRBV20-1 with TRBJ1-5; D remains ambiguous. The germline CDR1 and CDR2 sequences are DFQATT and SNEGSKA (reference sequence). The CDR3 is 14 amino acids. Trimming stripped 6 bases from V and 1 base from J, with 13 bases between. The CDR3: CSAATGFSNQPQHF. CDR3 bases: TGCAGTGCGGCGACGGGGTTCAGCAATCAGCCCCAGCATTTT.

The chain combines TRBV7-9 with TRBJ2-1; tentatively, D is TRBD2 (7 bases). Per the germline V gene, CDR1 is SEHNR and CDR2 is FQNEAQ (reference sequence). V lost 5 bases and J lost 9, with 17 bases in between. CDR3 length: 14 residues. The CDR3 DNA reads TGTGCCAGCAGCCTCCGCGGGGGCTCTGGTGAGCAGTTCTTC. This translates into CASSLRGGSGEQFF.

The DNA for the CDR3 is TGCAGTGCTAGAGATTGGCTAGCGGGGACTGGCACAGATACGCAGTATTTT. It codes for CSARDWLAGTGTDTQYF. The chain uses TRBV20-1 and TRBJ2-3; 9 positions match TRBD2. V was pared by 0 bases and J by 1 base, with 8 bases of the junction left unmatched. Germline CDR1 and CDR2: DFQATT and SNEGSKA (reference sequence). This CDR3 is built from 17 residues.

As to this clonotype: Since a much larger clone is just one base distant, this may be a read error. The chain is built from TRBV5-6 and TRBJ2-3; D remains unclear. Trimming took off 2 bases at V and 4 bases at J, with 8 bases between the two ends. CDR3 size: 13 residues. CDR1 is SGHDT and CDR2 is YYEEEE in the germline V gene. CDR3: CASSLGPSDTQYF. The CDR3 DNA reads TGTGCCAGCAGCTTAGGGCCCTCAGATACGCAGTATTTT.

CDR3 in amino acids: CSVVKGGGEAFF. In DNA form, the CDR3 reads TGCAGCGTTGTGAAGGGTGGTGGTGAAGCTTTCTTT. The chain carries TRBV29-1 and TRBJ1-1, with D hard to call. The CDR3 runs to 12 residues. Germline V lookup: CDR1 SQVTM, CDR2 ANQGSEA. The V gene lost 4 bases and the J gene lost 7 bases, with 13 bases spanning the gap.

This chain connects TRBV7-6 to TRBJ2-3, with a possible D match to TRBD2 (6 bases). This CDR3 contains 15 residues. Germline CDR1 reads SGHVS; CDR2 reads FNYEAQ. Trimming pared 1 base from V and 5 bases from J, leaving 13 bases between. CDR3 amino acids: CASSLGDSGRDTQYF. The CDR3 DNA reads as TGTGCCAGCAGCTTAGGGGACTCAGGCAGAGATACGCAGTATTTT.

The chain uses TRBV27 and TRBJ1-2, with 9 bases aligning to TRBD1. Trimming at V came to 5 bases and at J to 8 bases, leaving 15 bases not matched to a gene. Germline V lookup: CDR1 MNHEY, CDR2 SMNVEV (reference sequence). This CDR3 is 16 amino acids long. The CDR3 protein is CASSTYADWDREGYTF. The CDR3, as DNA: TGTGCCAGCAGTACTTACGCCGATTGGGACAGGGAGGGCTACACCTTC.

This clonotype appeared a few times. The chain links TRBV25-1 to TRBJ2-1, with a possible D match to TRBD1 (6 bases). Judging by the DNA end, TRBJ2-7 fits better; the J call may be wrong. This CDR3 spans 15 amino acids. Germline values: CDR1 MGHDK, CDR2 SYGVNS. CDR3 sequence reads: CASSDTGKSSYEQYF. DNA for the CDR3: TGTGCCAGCAGTGATACAGGGAAGAGCTCCTACGAGCAGTACTTC.

V usage is TRBV5-5 and J usage is TRBJ2-1; D not certain. Trimming cost V 0 bases and J 8 bases, with 15 bases left between them. The germline gives CDR1 SGHKS, CDR2 YYEKEE (reference sequence). The CDR3 loop spans 15 amino acids. CDR3 nucleotide sequence: TGTGCCAGCAGCTTGGGTAGGGCATCCTTCGATGAGCAGTTCTTC. It translates to CASSLGRASFDEQFF. The full variable domain, in which reference TRBV5-5 and TRBJ2-1 provide the parts outside the CDR3, is DAGVTQSPTHLIKTRGQQVTLRCSPISGHKSVSWYQQVLGQGPQFIFQYYEKEERGRGNFPDRFSARQFPNYSSELNVNALLLGDSALYLCASSLGRASFDEQFFGPGTRLTVL.

This clonotype was counted only a few times. The chain recombines TRBV5-1 with TRBJ2-5, with 7 nucleotides matching TRBD1. This CDR3 has 14 amino acids. J gave up 5 bases and V 4 bases, and 8 bases lay outside the gene matches. Germline lookup yields CDR1 SGHRS and CDR2 YFSETQ. The CDR3 DNA sequence: TGCGCCAGCAGCCGGACAGGTCCCCCGGAGACCCAGTACTTC. This translates into CASSRTGPPETQYF.